This TCR beta chain was recorded in a study of shared clonotypes between healthy human individuals. The healthy adult donors were HIV-negative and reported no recent acute infections or vaccinations. For unsorted samples, genomic DNA was extracted from approximately 90 million PBMCs. TCRdb's table, derived via immunoSEQ multiplex PCR, lists solely in-frame clones and lacks some. The sample contains 450,000 to 500,000 clones, 70% to 80% of which appear only once. This TCR was sampled from a woman in her forties in good health. Some clones in this sample may be carry-over from other donors' samples. The sequencing input was PBMCs.

DNA of the CDR3: TGTGCCAGCTCACCAGGCTACTACGAGCAGTACTTC. It specifies CASSPGYYEQYF. V is TRBV18 and J is TRBJ2-7; no definite D call. The CDR3 is 12 residues long. Germline-derived CDR1 and CDR2 are KGHSH and LQKENI. The V end was cut by 2 bases, the J end by 3 bases, with 5 bases between.